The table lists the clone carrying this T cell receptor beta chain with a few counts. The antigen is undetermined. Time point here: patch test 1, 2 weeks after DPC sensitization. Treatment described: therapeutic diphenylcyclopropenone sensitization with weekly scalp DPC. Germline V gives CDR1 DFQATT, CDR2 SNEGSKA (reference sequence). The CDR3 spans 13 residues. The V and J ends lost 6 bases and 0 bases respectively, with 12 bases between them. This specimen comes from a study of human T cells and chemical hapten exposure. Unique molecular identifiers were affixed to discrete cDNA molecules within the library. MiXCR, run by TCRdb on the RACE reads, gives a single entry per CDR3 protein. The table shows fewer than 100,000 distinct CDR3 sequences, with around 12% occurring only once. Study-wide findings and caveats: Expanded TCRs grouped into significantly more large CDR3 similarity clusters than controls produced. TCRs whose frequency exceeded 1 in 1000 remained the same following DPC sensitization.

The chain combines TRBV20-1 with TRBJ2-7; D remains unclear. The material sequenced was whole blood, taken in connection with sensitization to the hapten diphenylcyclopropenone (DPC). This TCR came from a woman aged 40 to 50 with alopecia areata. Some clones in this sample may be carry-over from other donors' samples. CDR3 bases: TGCAGTGCCGAGAACCGATACTCCTACGAGCAGTACTTC. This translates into CSAENRYSYEQYF.